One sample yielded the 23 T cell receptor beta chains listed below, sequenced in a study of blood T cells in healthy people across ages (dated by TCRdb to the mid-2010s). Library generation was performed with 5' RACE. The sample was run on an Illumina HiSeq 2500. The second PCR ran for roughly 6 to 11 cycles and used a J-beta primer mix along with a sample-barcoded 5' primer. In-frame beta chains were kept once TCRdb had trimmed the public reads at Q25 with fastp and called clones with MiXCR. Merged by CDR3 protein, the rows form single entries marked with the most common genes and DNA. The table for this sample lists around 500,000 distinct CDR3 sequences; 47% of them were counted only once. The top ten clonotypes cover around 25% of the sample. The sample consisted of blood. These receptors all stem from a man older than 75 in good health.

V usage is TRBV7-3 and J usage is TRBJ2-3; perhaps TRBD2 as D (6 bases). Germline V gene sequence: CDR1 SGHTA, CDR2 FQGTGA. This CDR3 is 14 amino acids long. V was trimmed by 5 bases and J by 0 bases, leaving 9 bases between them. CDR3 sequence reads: CASSVGTSTDTQYF. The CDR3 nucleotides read TGTGCCAGCAGCGTAGGGACTAGCACAGATACGCAGTATTTT.

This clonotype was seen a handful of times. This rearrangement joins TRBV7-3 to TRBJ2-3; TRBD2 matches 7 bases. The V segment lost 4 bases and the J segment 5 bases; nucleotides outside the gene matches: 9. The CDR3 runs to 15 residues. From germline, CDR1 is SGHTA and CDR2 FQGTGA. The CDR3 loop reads CASSSKAGDQDTQYF. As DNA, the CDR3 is TGTGCCAGCAGCTCGAAGGCGGGGGATCAAGATACGCAGTATTTT.

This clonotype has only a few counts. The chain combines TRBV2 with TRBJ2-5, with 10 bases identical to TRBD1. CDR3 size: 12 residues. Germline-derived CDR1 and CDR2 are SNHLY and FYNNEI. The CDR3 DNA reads TGTGCTAGCGGGGACAGGGGAGAGACCCAGTACTTC. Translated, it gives CASGDRGETQYF.

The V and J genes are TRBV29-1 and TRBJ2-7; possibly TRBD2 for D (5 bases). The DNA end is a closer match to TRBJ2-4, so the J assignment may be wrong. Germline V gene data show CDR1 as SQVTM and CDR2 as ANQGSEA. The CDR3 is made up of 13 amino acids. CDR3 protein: CSVGTREGNIQYF. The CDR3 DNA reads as TGCAGCGTTGGCACCCGAGAGGGTAACATTCAGTACTTC.

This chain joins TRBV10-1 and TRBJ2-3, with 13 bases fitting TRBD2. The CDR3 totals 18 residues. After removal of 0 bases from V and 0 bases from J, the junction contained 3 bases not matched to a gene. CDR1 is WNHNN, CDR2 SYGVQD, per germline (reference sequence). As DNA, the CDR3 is TGCGCCAGCAGTGAGTCGACTAGCGGGGGGACTAGCACAGATACGCAGTATTTT. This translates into CASSESTSGGTSTDTQYF.

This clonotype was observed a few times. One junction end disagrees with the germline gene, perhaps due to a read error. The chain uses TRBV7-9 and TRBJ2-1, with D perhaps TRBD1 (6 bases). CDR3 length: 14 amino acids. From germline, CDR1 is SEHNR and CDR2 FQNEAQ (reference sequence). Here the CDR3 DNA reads TGTGCCGGCAGCTTACAGGGCTCCTACAATGAGCAGTTCTTC. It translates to CAGSLQGSYNEQFF.

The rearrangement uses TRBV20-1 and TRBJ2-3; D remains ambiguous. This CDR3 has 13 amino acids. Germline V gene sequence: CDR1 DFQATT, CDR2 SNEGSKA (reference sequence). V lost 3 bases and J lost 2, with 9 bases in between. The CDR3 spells CSASTGPTDTQYF. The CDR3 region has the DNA TGCAGTGCTAGTACTGGACCCACAGATACGCAGTATTTT.

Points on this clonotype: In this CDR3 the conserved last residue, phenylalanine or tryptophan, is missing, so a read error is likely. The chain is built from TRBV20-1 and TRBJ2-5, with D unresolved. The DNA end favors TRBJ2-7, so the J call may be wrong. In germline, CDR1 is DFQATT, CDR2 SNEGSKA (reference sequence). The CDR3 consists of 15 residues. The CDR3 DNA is TGCAGTGCTAGAGATCCGGGTTCCTTCAGATACGAGCAGTACTAC. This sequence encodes CSARDPGSFRYEQYY.

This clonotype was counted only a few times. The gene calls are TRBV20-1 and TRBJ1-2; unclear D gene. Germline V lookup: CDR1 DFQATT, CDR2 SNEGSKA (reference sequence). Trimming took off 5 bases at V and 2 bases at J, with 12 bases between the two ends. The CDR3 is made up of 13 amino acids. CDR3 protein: CSAVGYTNYGYTF. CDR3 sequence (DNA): TGCAGTGCTGTCGGGTACACCAACTATGGCTACACCTTC.

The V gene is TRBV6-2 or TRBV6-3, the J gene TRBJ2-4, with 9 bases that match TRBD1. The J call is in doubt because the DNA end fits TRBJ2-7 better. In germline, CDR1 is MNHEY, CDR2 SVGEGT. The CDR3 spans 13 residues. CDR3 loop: CASSQGTGSEQYF. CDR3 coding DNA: TGTGCCAGCAGCCAAGGGACAGGGAGCGAGCAGTACTTC.

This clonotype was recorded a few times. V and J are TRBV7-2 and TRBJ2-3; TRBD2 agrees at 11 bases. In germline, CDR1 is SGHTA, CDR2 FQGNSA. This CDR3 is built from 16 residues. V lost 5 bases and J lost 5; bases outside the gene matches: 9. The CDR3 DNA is TGTGCCAGCAGCCCCCCTCTAGCGGGGGGAAAAGATACGCAGTATTTT. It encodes CASSPPLAGGKDTQYF.

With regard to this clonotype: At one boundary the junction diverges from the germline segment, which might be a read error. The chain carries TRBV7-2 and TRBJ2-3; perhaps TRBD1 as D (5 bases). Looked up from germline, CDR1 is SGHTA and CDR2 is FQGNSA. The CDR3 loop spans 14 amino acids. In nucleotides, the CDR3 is TGTGCCAGCCGCTTAATACAGGCATCGGATACGCAGTATTTT. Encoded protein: CASRLIQASDTQYF.

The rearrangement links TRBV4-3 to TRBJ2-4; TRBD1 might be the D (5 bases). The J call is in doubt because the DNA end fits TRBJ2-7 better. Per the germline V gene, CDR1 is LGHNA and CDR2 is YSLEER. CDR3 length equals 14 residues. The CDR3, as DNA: TGCGCCAGCAGCCTGAAGGGGCCACACTACGAGCAGTACTTC. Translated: CASSLKGPHYEQYF.

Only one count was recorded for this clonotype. CDR3 in amino acids: CASSPPRAVHRNTIYF. Here the CDR3 DNA reads TGTGCCAGCAGCCCTCCAAGGGCAGTGCACAGAAACACCATATATTTT. The chain combines TRBV7-2 with TRBJ1-3; unclear D gene. Germline V gene lookup returns CDR1 SGHTA and CDR2 FQGNSA. The CDR3 runs 16 residues. V lost 5 bases and J lost 5, with 19 bases in between.

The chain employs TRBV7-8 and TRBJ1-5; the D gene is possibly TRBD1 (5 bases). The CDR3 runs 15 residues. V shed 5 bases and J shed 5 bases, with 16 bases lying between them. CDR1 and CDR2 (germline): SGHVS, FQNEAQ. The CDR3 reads CASSTQARGDQPQHF. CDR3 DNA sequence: TGTGCCAGCAGCACCCAAGCGAGGGGAGATCAGCCCCAGCATTTT.

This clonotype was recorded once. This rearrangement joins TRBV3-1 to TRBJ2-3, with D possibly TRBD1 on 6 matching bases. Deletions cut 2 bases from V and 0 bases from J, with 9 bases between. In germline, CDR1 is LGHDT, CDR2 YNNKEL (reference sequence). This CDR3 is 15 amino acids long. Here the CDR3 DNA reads TGTGCCAGCAGCCAAAACAGGGCTAGCACAGATACGCAGTATTTT. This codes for CASSQNRASTDTQYF.

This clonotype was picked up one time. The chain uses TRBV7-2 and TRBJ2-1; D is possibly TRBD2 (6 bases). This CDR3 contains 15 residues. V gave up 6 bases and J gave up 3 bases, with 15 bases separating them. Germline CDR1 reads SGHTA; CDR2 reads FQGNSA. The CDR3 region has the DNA TGTGCCAGCAGTTCCGGGGGAGATCTCTACAATGAGCAGTTCTTC. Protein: CASSSGGDLYNEQFF.

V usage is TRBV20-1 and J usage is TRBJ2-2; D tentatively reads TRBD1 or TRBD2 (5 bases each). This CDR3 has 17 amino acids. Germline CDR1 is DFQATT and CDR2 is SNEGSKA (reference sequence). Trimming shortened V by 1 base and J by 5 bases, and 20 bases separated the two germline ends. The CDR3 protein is CSARVGQGTLNTGELFF. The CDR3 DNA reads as TGCAGTGCTAGAGTAGGTCAAGGGACGCTAAATACCGGGGAGCTGTTTTTT.

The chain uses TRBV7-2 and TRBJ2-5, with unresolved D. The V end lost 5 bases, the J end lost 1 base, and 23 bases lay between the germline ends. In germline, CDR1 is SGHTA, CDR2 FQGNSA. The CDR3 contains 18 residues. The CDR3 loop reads CASSRATPNLGPQETQYF. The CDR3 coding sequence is TGTGCCAGCAGCCGCGCCACCCCCAATTTGGGCCCCCAAGAGACCCAGTACTTC.

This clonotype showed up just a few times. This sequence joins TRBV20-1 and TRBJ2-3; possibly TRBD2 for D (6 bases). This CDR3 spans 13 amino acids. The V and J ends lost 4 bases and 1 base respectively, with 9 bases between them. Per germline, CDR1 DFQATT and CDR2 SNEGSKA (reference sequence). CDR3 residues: CSAMASGTDTQYF. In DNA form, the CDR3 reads TGCAGTGCTATGGCTAGCGGCACAGATACGCAGTATTTT.

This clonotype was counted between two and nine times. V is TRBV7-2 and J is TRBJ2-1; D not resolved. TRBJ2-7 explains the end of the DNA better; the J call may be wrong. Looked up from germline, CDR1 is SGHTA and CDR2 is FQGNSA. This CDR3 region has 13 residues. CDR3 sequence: CASSLAPGSEQYF. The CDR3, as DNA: TGTGCCAGCAGCTTAGCCCCGGGCAGCGAGCAGTACTTC.

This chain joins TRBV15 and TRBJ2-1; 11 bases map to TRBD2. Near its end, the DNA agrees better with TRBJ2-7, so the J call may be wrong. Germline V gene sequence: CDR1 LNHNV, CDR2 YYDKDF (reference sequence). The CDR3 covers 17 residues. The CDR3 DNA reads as TGTGCCACCAGCATAACTAGCGGGGGTTTCTCCTACAATGAGCAGTACTTC. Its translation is CATSITSGGFSYNEQYF.

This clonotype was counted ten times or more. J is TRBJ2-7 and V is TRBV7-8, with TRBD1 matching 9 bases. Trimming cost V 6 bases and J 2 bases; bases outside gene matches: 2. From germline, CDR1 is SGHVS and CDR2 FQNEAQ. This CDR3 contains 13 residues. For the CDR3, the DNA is TGTGCCAGCAGTCGGGACAGGGCCTACGAGCAGTACTTC. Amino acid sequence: CASSRDRAYEQYF.